One sample yielded the 27 T cell receptor beta chains listed below, sequenced in a study of blood T cells in healthy people across ages. The second PCR ran about 6 to 12 cycles with a sample-barcoded 5' primer and J-beta primers. MiXCR, run by TCRdb on the 5' RACE reads, gives a single entry per CDR3 protein. The sample lists hundreds of thousands of distinct CDR3 sequences, about 30% occurring once. Specimen: blood. Source of these receptors: an elderly woman in good health.

This clonotype appeared a few times. A much larger clone lies one base from this, so it may be a read error. The V gene is TRBV7-9, the J gene TRBJ2-5; 7 positions match TRBD1. The CDR3 runs 19 residues. The J segment lost 11 bases and the V segment lost 2 bases, leaving 26 bases of the junction unmatched. Germline lookup yields CDR1 SEHNR and CDR2 FQNEAQ (reference sequence). The CDR3 region has the DNA TGTGCCAGCAGCTTATTCGCCCTCGAATCCCGGGACAGATACAATGAGCAGTACTTC. Translating it yields CASSLFALESRDRYNEQYF.

The CDR3 bases are TGTGCCAGCAGTGAGTCTGGGTTTAAGAACTATGGCTACACCTTC. This codes for CASSESGFKNYGYTF. This sequence joins TRBV2 and TRBJ1-2; D gene uncertain. This CDR3 region has 15 residues. Germline CDR1 and CDR2: SNHLY and FYNNEI. Trimming took 3 bases from V and 2 from J, leaving 13 bases between them.

This clonotype was observed many times. This chain joins TRBV28 and TRBJ2-3, with D unresolved. V lost 10 bases, J lost 2 bases, and 10 bases lay in between. Germline CDR1 reads MDHEN; CDR2 reads SYDVKM. The CDR3 covers 12 residues. CDR3 sequence reads: CATAGDTDTQYF. The CDR3 DNA sequence: TGTGCCACCGCTGGGGACACAGATACGCAGTATTTT. Complete variable domain (other parts from reference TRBV28 and TRBJ2-3): DVKVTQSSRYLVKRTGEKVFLECVQDMDHENMFWYRQDPGLGLRLIYFSYDVKMKEKGDIPEGYSVSREKKERFSLILESASTNQTSMYLCATAGDTDTQYFGPGTRLTVL.

The CDR3 protein is CATSRPLTGANVLTF. In nucleotides, the CDR3 is TGTGCCACCAGCAGACCTTTAACTGGGGCCAACGTCCTGACTTTC. V gene TRBV15 combines with J gene TRBJ2-6; D is unclear. The ends were cut back, 2 bases at V and 2 bases at J, with 7 bases in the middle. This CDR3 region has 15 residues. From germline, CDR1 is LNHNV and CDR2 YYDKDF (reference sequence).

This clonotype was recorded many times. The V gene is TRBV20-1, the J gene TRBJ1-5, with 9 bases fitting TRBD1. After removal of 3 bases from V and 7 bases from J, the junction contained 7 bases not matched to a gene. Germline V gene sequence: CDR1 DFQATT, CDR2 SNEGSKA (reference sequence). There are 14 residues in the CDR3. CDR3 sequence: CSARDRGREQPQHF. The CDR3 DNA follows: TGCAGTGCTAGGGACAGGGGCCGCGAACAGCCCCAGCATTTT.

This clonotype was recorded a few times. This chain joins TRBV12-3 or TRBV12-4 and TRBJ2-3; TRBD2 agrees at 14 bases. This CDR3 region has 18 residues. The V segment lost 5 bases and the J segment 3 bases; nucleotides outside the gene matches: 10. Here the CDR3 reads CASSRLAGGLLGTDTQYF. CDR3 coding DNA: TGTGCCAGCAGTCGACTAGCGGGGGGGCTACTAGGGACAGATACGCAGTATTTT.

The chain links TRBV7-2 to TRBJ2-3, with a weak D call TRBD2 (5 bases). Trimming removed 4 bases from V and 3 bases from J, with 11 bases in between. The CDR3 runs to 14 residues. The germline gives CDR1 SGHTA, CDR2 FQGNSA. DNA of the CDR3: TGTGCCAGCAGCTCACCAGAGGGAACAGATACGCAGTATTTT. Its protein product is CASSSPEGTDTQYF.

The sample holds many counts of this clonotype. The V and J genes are TRBV7-9 and TRBJ1-1; D is unclear. V dropped 7 bases and J dropped 0 bases, with 12 bases sitting between them. The length of the CDR3 is 14 residues. Germline CDR1 reads SEHNR; CDR2 reads FQNEAQ (reference sequence). CDR3 in amino acids: CASMRGRMNTEAFF. DNA for the CDR3: TGTGCCAGCATGCGAGGGAGAATGAACACTGAAGCTTTCTTT.

In its sample, this clonotype was seen a few times. The chain recombines TRBV30 with TRBJ1-1, with D tentatively TRBD1 (5 bases). The CDR3 has 16 residues. Germline CDR1 is GTSNPN and CDR2 is SVGIG (reference sequence). Trimming shortened V by 3 bases and J by 0 bases, and 17 bases separated the two germline ends. The CDR3 sequence is CAWSPPRGTLNTEAFF. The CDR3 DNA reads TGTGCCTGGAGCCCTCCCCGGGGGACTTTGAACACTGAAGCTTTCTTT. The entire variable domain, with the rest obtained from reference TRBV30 and TRBJ1-1, is as follows: SQTIHQWPATLVQPVGSPLSLECTVEGTSNPNLYWYRQAAGRGLQLLFYSVGIGQISSEVPQNLSASRPQDRQFILSSKKLLLSDSGFYLCAWSPPRGTLNTEAFFGQGTRLTVV.

A note on this clonotype: Just one base apart from a much larger clone, this may be a read error. The chain uses TRBV10-3 and TRBJ2-4, with unresolved D. V shed 6 bases and J shed 13 bases, with 19 bases lying between them. Germline-derived CDR1 and CDR2 are ENHRY and SYGVKD. There are 13 residues in the CDR3. The CDR3 region is CAIRNPESSEQYF. In nucleotides, the CDR3 is TGTGCCATCAGGAATCCCGAAAGTTCAGAGCAGTACTTC.

This clonotype was detected a few times. The J gene is TRBJ1-5, the V gene TRBV30, with D maybe TRBD1 (5 bases). V dropped 3 bases and J dropped 2 bases, with 11 bases sitting between them. Looked up from germline, CDR1 is GTSNPN and CDR2 is SVGIG (reference sequence). The CDR3 runs 14 residues. The CDR3 nucleotides read TGTGCCTGGAGGGGACCCGGAGGCAATCAGCCCCAGCATTTT. As protein: CAWRGPGGNQPQHF.

This clonotype has a handful of counts. This sequence joins TRBV5-6 and TRBJ1-1; D gene uncertain. The CDR3 totals 15 residues. Germline V gene sequence: CDR1 SGHDT, CDR2 YYEEEE. V dropped 4 bases and J dropped 4 bases, with 17 bases sitting between them. The CDR3 here is CASSLFVSGGTEAFF. The CDR3 nucleotides read TGTGCCAGCAGCCTGTTCGTCTCGGGCGGCACTGAAGCTTTCTTT.

This rearrangement joins TRBV2 to TRBJ2-5; TRBD1 aligns across 9 bases. With 7 bases clipped from V and 4 bases from J, the junction kept 1 base outside the gene matches. CDR1 is SNHLY and CDR2 is FYNNEI in the germline V gene. CDR3 length: 12 residues. CDR3 in amino acids: CASKDRGETQYF. The DNA for the CDR3 is TGTGCCAGCAAGGACAGGGGAGAGACCCAGTACTTC.

This clonotype was observed at least ten times. CDR3 DNA sequence: TGCAGTGCCCGATCAAGGTGGGGGCTTCACGGCTACACCTTC. This sequence encodes CSARSRWGLHGYTF. The chain uses TRBV20-1 and TRBJ1-2, with a possible D match to TRBD1 (6 bases). This CDR3 contains 14 residues. In germline, CDR1 is DFQATT, CDR2 SNEGSKA (reference sequence). The V end was cut by 6 bases, the J end by 8 bases, with 22 bases between.

The V call is TRBV5-1, the J call TRBJ2-6; D is ambiguous. CDR1 and CDR2 from the germline V gene are SGHRS and YFSETQ. V lost 4 bases to trimming and J lost 0 bases, with 17 bases between them. This CDR3 region has 18 residues. Here the CDR3 DNA reads TGCGCCAGCAGCGTAGGACGTCTGGTACACTCTGGGGCCAACGTCCTGACTTTC. This translates into CASSVGRLVHSGANVLTF.

The genes are TRBV11-2 and TRBJ1-5; D unresolved. CDR1 is SGHAT, CDR2 FQNNGV, per germline. The length of the CDR3 is 12 residues. Trimming took 2 bases from V and 6 from J, leaving 5 bases between them. The CDR3 coding sequence is TGTGCCAGCAGCTTAAAAGGTCAGCCCCAGCATTTT. Protein product: CASSLKGQPQHF.

This rearrangement joins TRBV11-1 to TRBJ1-2, with D unresolved. V was shortened by 5 bases and J by 5 bases, with 21 bases between the two germline ends. Germline values: CDR1 SGHAT, CDR2 FQDESV (reference sequence). The CDR3 has 16 amino acids. In DNA, the CDR3 is TGTGCCAGCAGCCCAGAAGGCGTCCACGTGGGTTATGGCTACACCTTC. It translates to CASSPEGVHVGYGYTF.

Only a few counts were recorded for this clonotype. The V and J genes are TRBV10-2 and TRBJ1-6; D ambiguous. V was clipped by 2 bases and J by 9 bases, with 14 bases between them. The germline V gene encodes CDR1 WSHSY and CDR2 SAAADI. This CDR3 has 15 amino acids. CDR3 coding DNA: TGCGCCAGCAGTGAGGGGGTTCGGAGCGGTTCACCCCTCCACTTT. Encoded protein: CASSEGVRSGSPLHF.

This clonotype was seen ten or more times. This sequence joins TRBV24-1 and TRBJ1-5; TRBD1 might be the D (6 bases). V gave up 2 bases and J gave up 4 bases, with 17 bases separating them. Germline CDR1 is KGHDR and CDR2 is SFDVKD. This CDR3 has 17 residues. The CDR3 region is CATSDSGGARGNQPQHF. DNA of the CDR3: TGTGCCACCAGTGATTCCGGGGGGGCGCGAGGAAATCAGCCCCAGCATTTT.

V is TRBV6-6 and J is TRBJ1-5; D might be TRBD1 (5 bases). This CDR3 has 14 residues. Looked up from germline, CDR1 is MNHNY and CDR2 is SVGAGI (reference sequence). V lost 2 bases and J 3 bases, leaving 8 bases between the germline ends. This CDR3 reads CASSYDGTNQPQHF. The CDR3 region has the DNA TGTGCCAGCAGTTACGATGGGACCAATCAGCCCCAGCATTTT.

Ten or more counts support this clonotype. The chain recombines TRBV6-2 or TRBV6-3 with TRBJ2-3; the D is unclear. Germline CDR1 MNHEY, CDR2 SVGEGT. V lost 2 bases, J lost 5 bases, and 2 bases lay in between. The CDR3 spans 11 residues. CDR3 sequence: CASSYGDTQYF. The CDR3 DNA reads as TGTGCCAGCAGTTACGGAGATACGCAGTATTTT.

As DNA, the CDR3 is TGTGCCAGCAGTTTATCTCTGGCAGGGGATCAGCCCCAGCATTTT. This encodes CASSLSLAGDQPQHF. V and J are TRBV28 and TRBJ1-5; the D gene is possibly TRBD1 (6 bases). The CDR3 is 15 residues long. V was trimmed by 1 base and J by 5 bases, leaving 12 bases between them. Germline V CDR1 and CDR2: MDHEN, SYDVKM.

This clonotype was seen many times. The chain uses TRBV20-1 and TRBJ1-5; D unresolved. CDR3 length: 11 residues. The V end was cut by 0 bases, the J end by 13 bases, with 10 bases between. The V gene's germline CDR1 is DFQATT and CDR2 SNEGSKA (reference sequence). This CDR3 is CSARDPPRQHF. CDR3 nucleotides: TGCAGTGCTAGAGATCCCCCACGGCAGCATTTT.

This clonotype was counted at least ten times. CDR3 region: CASSLGGGINYGYTF. The CDR3 DNA sequence: TGTGCCAGCAGCTTGGGCGGGGGAATTAACTATGGCTACACCTTC. The chain employs TRBV7-2 and TRBJ1-2; TRBD1 might be the D (5 bases). Trimming removed 3 bases from V and 1 base from J, with 12 bases in between. This CDR3 is built from 15 residues. Germline loops: CDR1 SGHTA, CDR2 FQGNSA.

This clonotype was detected many times. This may stem from a read error, because a much larger clone lies one nucleotide away. The chain recombines TRBV5-1 with TRBJ1-1, with a tentative D call TRBD1 (6 bases). Germline V gene data show CDR1 as SGHRS and CDR2 as YFSETQ. Trimming stripped 3 bases from V and 1 base from J, with 10 bases between. This CDR3 region has 14 residues. The DNA of the CDR3 is TGCGCCAGCAGCTGGTTGGGGGCGAACACTGAAGCTTTCTTT. Translation gives CASSWLGANTEAFF.

Comment on this clonotype: Possible read error: a much larger clone is one base away. The chain joins TRBV3-1 to TRBJ2-5, with D possibly being TRBD1 or TRBD2 (6 bases each). V was pared by 3 bases and J by 11 bases, with 22 bases between. This CDR3 contains 15 residues. Germline V CDR1 and CDR2: LGHDT, YNNKEL (reference sequence). The CDR3 reads CASSQGAGPYNEQYF. The CDR3 nucleotides read TGTGCCAGCAGCCAGGGGGCGGGACCCTACAATGAGCAGTACTTC.

Details on this clonotype: A read error may explain this, as a much larger clone is one base away. V is TRBV30 and J is TRBJ2-4, with D perhaps assigned TRBD1 or TRBD2 (6 bases each). This CDR3 comprises 17 residues. Germline V gene data show CDR1 as GTSNPN and CDR2 as SVGIG (reference sequence). V was clipped by 3 bases and J by 0 bases, with 18 bases between them. CDR3 bases: TGTGCCTGGAGCCTAACGTCGGGGGCTAGAGCCAAAAACATTCAGTACTTC. Amino acids: CAWSLTSGARAKNIQYF.